A selection of T cell receptor beta chains follows, all from one sample in a study of persistence of HIV-infected CD4 T cells. Their antigen targets remain unknown. Profiled with immunoSEQ multiplex PCR; TCRdb holds only in-frame clones, not every one. The table records about 43,000 clones, 80% to 90% of them present only once. Specimen: CD4+ T cells sorted from PBMCs after roughly 18-hour stimulation, collected from a patient who received antiretroviral therapy. Source of these receptors: an adult man with HIV who was CMV-seropositive. The CDR3 runs from the conserved cysteine through the conserved F or W. The D gene is left open where the match is weak. Clone size is shown for a subset of rows, as once, few, many or a class of expanded clone.

V gene	clone size	D gene	CDR3 length	J gene	CDR3 protein	CDR3 DNA
TRBV7-2	NA	NA	15	TRBJ2-7	CASSLQASGTYEQYF	TGTGCCAGCAGCTTACAGGCTTCGGGGACTTACGAGCAGTACTTC
TRBV6-5	NA	NA	13	TRBJ1-2	CASSLTVGHGYTF	TGTGCCAGCAGCCTGACAGTGGGCCATGGCTACACCTTC
TRBV10-3	NA	NA	11	TRBJ2-7	CAISEVYEQYF	TGTGCCATCAGTGAAGTCTACGAGCAGTACTTC
TRBV3-1/TRBV3-2	NA	NA	12	TRBJ1-2	CASTLGGEGYTF	TGTGCCAGCACCCTGGGGGGGGAAGGCTACACCTTC
TRBV19	NA	TRBD1	14	TRBJ2-7	CASSRDSSSYEQYF	TGTGCCAGTAGTCGGGACAGTTCCTCCTACGAGCAGTACTTC
TRBV24-1	NA	NA	18	TRBJ2-2	CATSDWRARGQTTGELFF	TGTGCCACCAGTGATTGGAGGGCGAGGGGGCAAACCACCGGGGAGCTGTTTTTT
TRBV21-1	NA	NA	17	TRBJ2-2	CASSKATGAWDTGELFF	TGTGCCAGCAGCAAAGCTACAGGGGCTTGGGACACCGGGGAGCTGTTTTTT
TRBV10-3	NA	NA	13	TRBJ2-1	CAINVGGLNEQFF	TGTGCCATCAATGTTGGGGGGCTAAATGAGCAGTTCTTC
TRBV10-3	NA	NA	14	TRBJ2-3	CAISESDFTDTQYF	TGTGCCATCAGTGAGTCGGATTTCACAGATACGCAGTATTTT
TRBV3-1/TRBV3-2	NA	NA	11	TRBJ2-7	CASRGLGEQYF	TGTGCCAGCAGAGGACTTGGGGAGCAGTACTTC
TRBV5-4	NA	NA	13	TRBJ1-1	CASSGLGGTEAFF	TGTGCCAGCAGCGGCTTAGGAGGAACTGAAGCTTTCTTT
TRBV5-1	NA	NA	14	TRBJ2-2	CASSLARGAGELFF	TGCGCCAGCAGCTTGGCTCGGGGAGCCGGGGAGCTGTTTTTT
TRBV4-1	NA	NA	14	TRBJ1-5	CASSRQGRNQPQHF	TGCGCCAGCAGCCGGCAGGGAAGGAATCAGCCCCAGCATTTT
TRBV28	NA	NA	13	TRBJ1-1	CASSSWGNTEAFF	TGTGCCAGCAGTTCCTGGGGGAACACTGAAGCTTTCTTT
TRBV6-5	NA	NA	14	TRBJ2-2	CASSYGGHTGELFF	TGTGCCAGCAGTTACGGGGGACACACCGGGGAGCTGTTTTTT
TRBV27	few	TRBD1	13	TRBJ1-5	CASSLAGGQPQHF	TGTGCCAGCAGTTTAGCAGGGGGTCAGCCCCAGCATTTT
TRBV7-8	NA	NA	14	TRBJ1-1	CASSPYEGPTEAFF	TGTGCCAGCAGCCCCTATGAGGGTCCCACTGAAGCTTTCTTT
TRBV30	NA	NA	12	TRBJ1-4	CAWRRPNEKLFF	TGTGCCTGGCGGAGACCTAATGAAAAACTGTTTTTT
TRBV2	once	NA	13	TRBJ1-6	CASSGEGNSPLHF	TGTGCCAGCAGTGGGGAGGGGAATTCACCCCTCCACTTT
TRBV7-8	NA	TRBD1	14	TRBJ1-6	CASSSGTGGSPLHF	TGTGCCAGCAGTTCCGGGACAGGGGGGTCACCCCTCCACTTT
TRBV18	NA	NA	14	TRBJ2-1	CASHQQGFYNEQFF	TGTGCCAGCCACCAACAGGGCTTCTACAATGAGCAGTTCTTC
TRBV2	NA	TRBD2	12	TRBJ2-7	CASKLAVNEQYF	TGTGCCAGCAAACTAGCGGTAAACGAGCAGTACTTC
TRBV6-4	NA	NA	12	TRBJ2-7	CASSDYSYEQYF	TGTGCCAGCAGTGACTATAGCTACGAGCAGTACTTC
TRBV2	NA	NA	12	TRBJ1-4	CATNREGEKLFF	TGTGCCACTAACCGGGAGGGAGAAAAACTGTTTTTT
TRBV7-9	NA	TRBD1	14	TRBJ2-7	CASSSDRGRYEQYF	TGTGCCAGCAGCTCGGACAGGGGGCGGTACGAGCAGTACTTC
TRBV6-4	NA	TRBD1	15	TRBJ1-5	CASSVQGGGNQPQHF	TGTGCCAGCAGTGTCCAGGGGGGCGGCAATCAGCCCCAGCATTTT
TRBV9	few	TRBD1	16	TRBJ2-3	CASSGSAGTGTDTQYF	TGTGCCAGCAGCGGAAGCGCAGGGACAGGCACAGATACGCAGTATTTT
TRBV19	NA	NA	16	TRBJ1-3	CASSRAGLNSGNTIYF	TGTGCCAGTAGTAGGGCAGGCTTAAACTCTGGAAACACCATATATTTT
TRBV5-1	once	NA	14	TRBJ1-1	CASSRGQGWTEAFF	TGCGCCAGCAGCAGGGGCCAGGGATGGACTGAAGCTTTCTTT
TRBV18	NA	NA	15	TRBJ2-1	CASSPPTFHDGEQFF	TGTGCCAGCTCACCACCGACTTTCCACGACGGTGAGCAGTTCTTC
TRBV9	few	NA	14	TRBJ1-1	CASSVGRMNTEAFF	TGTGCCAGCAGCGTAGGACGGATGAACACTGAAGCTTTCTTT
TRBV15	NA	NA	15	TRBJ1-1	CATSPRYSLNTEAFF	TGTGCCACCAGCCCACGCTATTCTCTTAACACTGAAGCTTTCTTT
TRBV5-1	NA	NA	15	TRBJ2-6	CASSLGGSGANVLTF	TGCGCCAGCAGCTTGGGAGGATCCGGGGCCAACGTCCTGACTTTC
TRBV6-5	NA	TRBD1	16	TRBJ1-1	CASSSFSGTGNTEAFF	TGTGCCAGCAGTTCCTTCTCCGGGACAGGGAACACTGAAGCTTTCTTT
TRBV9	NA	NA	12	TRBJ2-1	CASSPTGSLQFF	TGTGCCAGCAGCCCTACCGGGAGCCTGCAGTTCTTC
TRBV19	NA	NA	15	TRBJ1-5	CASSITFGPNQPQHF	TGTGCCAGTAGTATCACTTTCGGCCCCAATCAGCCCCAGCATTTT
TRBV4-1	once	NA	15	TRBJ1-6	CASSQADSNNSPLHF	TGCGCCAGCAGCCAGGCGGACTCAAATAATTCACCCCTCCACTTT